These 28 T cell receptor beta chains were sequenced from one sample in a study of technical replicates of blood from several donors. The protocol was immunoSEQ multiplex PCR, while the TCRdb copy is restricted to in-frame clones and leaves out a portion. The table has about 70,000 clones, just under 97% seen once. The sequenced sample was T cells isolated from PBMCs. The receptor source for this set is a human donor in good health.

The V and J genes are TRBV5-4 and TRBJ1-2; D gene ambiguous. This CDR3 spans 13 amino acids. CDR1 and CDR2 (germline): SGHNT, YYREEE (reference sequence). V lost 2 bases and J lost 4, with 9 bases in between. The CDR3 spells CASSFRGIYGYTF. The CDR3 region has the DNA TGTGCCAGCAGCTTCCGGGGAATCTATGGCTACACCTTC.

This chain joins TRBV7-2 and TRBJ2-7; D perhaps matches TRBD1 (5 bases). Looked up from germline, CDR1 is SGHTA and CDR2 is FQGNSA. The CDR3 extends over 15 amino acids. V was cut by 6 bases and J by 3 bases, with 18 bases left in between. Here the CDR3 reads CASSQGLGRGYEQYF. The CDR3 DNA reads TGTGCCAGCAGTCAGGGTTTAGGAAGGGGCTACGAGCAGTACTTC.

The chain employs TRBV14 and TRBJ2-7; 8 bases agree with TRBD2. Germline lookup yields CDR1 SGHDN and CDR2 FVKESK. After removal of 2 bases from V and 7 bases from J, the junction contained 10 bases not matched to a gene. CDR3 length: 15 amino acids. The CDR3 loop reads CASSQFTGGPEEQYF. CDR3 coding DNA: TGTGCCAGCAGCCAATTTACGGGAGGGCCAGAAGAGCAGTACTTC.

The rearrangement uses TRBV5-4 and TRBJ2-3, with a possible D match to TRBD1 (6 bases). V was shortened by 4 bases and J by 6 bases, with 21 bases between the two germline ends. Germline loops: CDR1 SGHNT, CDR2 YYREEE (reference sequence). This CDR3 comprises 16 residues. CDR3 protein: CASSPRTAYSGDTQYF. The CDR3 coding sequence is TGTGCCAGCAGCCCACGGACAGCTTACTCCGGGGATACGCAGTATTTT.

Here the CDR3 reads CASSYGRGDTQLIREQYF. DNA of the CDR3: TGTGCCAGCAGCTATGGACGGGGGGACACACAATTAATCAGGGAGCAGTACTTC. The chain uses TRBV7-9 and TRBJ2-7; TRBD2 might be the D (7 bases). V lost 4 bases to trimming and J lost 7 bases, with 29 bases between them. CDR1 is SEHNR, CDR2 FQNEAQ, per germline (reference sequence). The CDR3 totals 18 residues.

The V and J genes are TRBV30 and TRBJ2-6; D may be TRBD2 (5 bases). The length of the CDR3 is 15 residues. CDR1 GTSNPN and CDR2 SVGIG come from the germline V gene (reference sequence). Between the trimmed V and J ends, which lost 1 base and 0 bases, there was a span of 7 bases. The CDR3 DNA reads as TGTGCCTGGAGTGCCGGGATCTCTGGGGCCAACGTCCTGACTTTC. Residues: CAWSAGISGANVLTF.

The gene calls are TRBV4-1 and TRBJ1-4; 7 positions agree with TRBD1. This CDR3 has 15 amino acids. V was clipped by 1 base and J by 8 bases; unmatched bases: 7. Germline-derived CDR1 and CDR2 are MGHRA and YSYEKL. CDR3 in amino acids: CASSQGDSNKEKLFF. In DNA form, the CDR3 reads TGCGCCAGCAGCCAAGGGGACAGTAATAAGGAAAAACTGTTTTTT.

The rearrangement links TRBV2 to TRBJ2-3; 8 bases align to TRBD2. Germline assignment: CDR1 SNHLY and CDR2 FYNNEI. J gave up 8 bases and V 8 bases, and 12 bases lay outside the gene matches. The CDR3 extends over 14 amino acids. The CDR3 reads CASSERGAGATQYF. DNA for the CDR3: TGTGCCAGCTCCGAGAGAGGAGCGGGGGCTACGCAGTATTTT.

The J gene is TRBJ1-5, the V gene TRBV29-1; D is possibly TRBD1 (5 bases). Germline-derived CDR1 and CDR2 are SQVTM and ANQGSEA. There are 17 residues in the CDR3. V shed 4 bases and J shed 4 bases, with 23 bases lying between them. The CDR3 region is CSVVPWGGTNLNQPQHF. As DNA, the CDR3 is TGCAGCGTTGTCCCGTGGGGGGGGACTAACCTAAATCAGCCCCAGCATTTT.

This chain joins TRBV7-8 and TRBJ2-7, with 10 bases fitting TRBD1. The CDR3 sequence is 15 residues long. CDR1 is SGHVS, CDR2 FQNEAQ, per germline. The J segment lost 5 bases and the V segment lost 5 bases, leaving 9 bases of the junction unmatched. The CDR3 loop reads CASSPWGQGYHEQYF. As DNA, the CDR3 is TGTGCCAGCAGCCCATGGGGACAGGGGTACCACGAGCAGTACTTC.

This sequence joins TRBV19 and TRBJ2-3, with TRBD1 matching over 9 bases. The V segment lost 6 bases and the J segment 6 bases; nucleotides outside the gene matches: 10. The CDR3 consists of 15 residues. Germline CDR1 reads LNHDA; CDR2 reads SQIVND (reference sequence). This chain's CDR3 is CASSEGQGFADTQYF. For the CDR3, the DNA is TGTGCCAGTAGCGAGGGACAGGGTTTTGCGGATACGCAGTATTTT.

The chain joins TRBV14 to TRBJ1-2; D is unclear. The CDR3 totals 13 residues. Germline values: CDR1 SGHDN, CDR2 FVKESK. The V end was cut by 1 base, the J end by 8 bases, with 11 bases between. The CDR3 DNA reads as TGTGCCAGCAGCCAAGCGGGGTATAGCGGCTACACCTTC. Its translation: CASSQAGYSGYTF. Complete variable domain (other parts from reference TRBV14 and TRBJ1-2): EAGVTQFPSHSVIEKGQTVTLRCDPISGHDNLYWYRRVMGKEIKFLLHFVKESKQDESGMPNNRFLAERTGGTYSTLKVQPAELEDSGVYFCASSQAGYSGYTFGSGTRLTVV.

The J gene is TRBJ1-5, the V gene TRBV6-5; D gene unclear. Germline CDR1 MNHEY, CDR2 SVGAGI. The CDR3 is 15 residues long. V lost 0 bases and J lost 1, with 7 bases in between. CDR3 nucleotides: TGTGCCAGCAGTTACTCCTCCGGGAGCAATCAGCCCCAGCATTTT. Residues: CASSYSSGSNQPQHF.

This chain connects TRBV30 to TRBJ2-1, with D perhaps TRBD1 (6 bases). V lost 0 bases and J 0 bases, leaving 18 bases between the germline ends. The CDR3 is made up of 18 amino acids. In germline, CDR1 is GTSNPN, CDR2 SVGIG (reference sequence). CDR3 region: CAWSVELLTGSSYNEQFF. CDR3 DNA: TGTGCCTGGAGTGTAGAACTCTTAACAGGGAGCTCCTACAATGAGCAGTTCTTC.

The CDR3 nucleotides read TGTGCCAGCAGCCGCGACAGGGGGCTGGAAAAACTGTTTTTT. It yields the protein CASSRDRGLEKLFF. The gene calls are TRBV7-9 and TRBJ1-4; 10 bases agree with TRBD1. V lost 5 bases to trimming and J lost 8 bases; unmatched junction nucleotides: 5. This CDR3 comprises 14 residues. Germline V gene sequence: CDR1 SEHNR, CDR2 FQNEAQ (reference sequence).

The sample holds a few counts of this clone. This chain connects TRBV19 to TRBJ1-2; 7 bases align to TRBD1. The V gene's germline CDR1 is LNHDA and CDR2 SQIVND (reference sequence). The V segment lost 6 bases and the J segment 6 bases; nucleotides outside the gene matches: 10. The CDR3 spans 14 residues. The CDR3 region is CASRPYRDSDGYTF. CDR3 DNA sequence: TGTGCCAGTAGACCATACCGGGACAGCGATGGCTACACCTTC.

J is TRBJ2-2 and V is TRBV19; D is unresolved. This CDR3 contains 16 residues. V lost 1 base, J lost 1 base, and 10 bases lay in between. Germline values: CDR1 LNHDA, CDR2 SQIVND (reference sequence). The CDR3 protein is CASSIVPAGNTGELFF. The CDR3 nucleotides are TGTGCCAGTAGTATAGTACCGGCAGGGAACACCGGGGAGCTGTTTTTT.

This clone was detected a few times. The DNA of the CDR3 is TGTGCTAGTGGTTTGACTGACAGGGGATGGCAGTACTTC. Its translation is CASGLTDRGWQYF. The chain employs TRBV12-5 and TRBJ2-7, with 8 bases that match TRBD1. Germline-derived CDR1 and CDR2 are LGHNT and FRNRAP. V shed 2 bases and J 9 bases; nucleotides not matched to a gene: 6. The CDR3 consists of 13 residues.

This rearrangement joins TRBV5-5 to TRBJ1-1; D remains ambiguous. This CDR3 contains 13 residues. V lost 2 bases and J 8 bases, leaving 13 bases between the germline ends. CDR1 is SGHKS and CDR2 is YYEKEE in the germline V gene (reference sequence). DNA of the CDR3: TGTGCCAGCAGCTTACCGGGAGCAACCGAAGCTTTCTTT. The encoded protein is CASSLPGATEAFF.

The chain has TRBV14 and TRBJ2-3; TRBD2 matches at 14 bases. Germline V gives CDR1 SGHDN, CDR2 FVKESK. V dropped 4 bases and J dropped 10; count of bases not matched to a gene: 7. The CDR3 is 15 amino acids. The CDR3 DNA reads TGTGCCAGCAGCCTCGGGACTAGCGGGGGAATTGCGCAGTATTTT. This codes for CASSLGTSGGIAQYF.

The chain carries TRBV7-8 and TRBJ2-1, with 12 bases lining up with TRBD2. The CDR3 is made up of 16 amino acids. The germline CDR1 and CDR2 sequences are SGHVS and FQNEAQ. V shed 8 bases and J 6 bases; nucleotides not matched to a gene: 11. The CDR3 DNA is TGTGCCAGCGGAAGACTAGCGGGAGAGGTTGGCAATGAGCAGTTCTTC. Amino acids: CASGRLAGEVGNEQFF.

The sample holds one count of this clone. The rearrangement joins TRBV28 to TRBJ1-1; unclear D gene. Germline-derived CDR1 and CDR2 are MDHEN and SYDVKM. This CDR3 region has 13 residues. Trimming took 7 bases from V and 7 from J, leaving 16 bases between them. The CDR3 loop reads CASISSTLYEAFF. CDR3 in DNA: TGTGCCAGCATTTCCTCTACCCTATATGAAGCTTTCTTT.

This rearrangement joins TRBV9 to TRBJ1-2; D remains ambiguous. V was clipped by 0 bases and J by 2 bases, with 8 bases between them. This CDR3 has 14 residues. CDR1 is SGDLS, CDR2 YYNGEE, per germline. CDR3 loop: CASSVDLYNYGYTF. CDR3 coding DNA: TGTGCCAGCAGCGTAGACTTGTACAACTATGGCTACACCTTC.

V is TRBV29-1 and J is TRBJ2-5; the match to TRBD2 covers 10 bases. V trimming: 6 bases; J trimming: 5 bases; junction bases outside the gene matches: 12. Looked up from germline, CDR1 is SQVTM and CDR2 is ANQGSEA. The CDR3 is made up of 15 amino acids. The CDR3 nucleotides read TGCAGCGTCCTCCTGGCTAGCGGGAGTAGGGAGACCCAGTACTTC. Protein product: CSVLLASGSRETQYF.

J is TRBJ2-2 and V is TRBV6-5; D unclear. With 0 bases removed from V and 12 bases from J, the gap between germline ends came to 8 bases. The CDR3 is 12 residues long. Germline-derived CDR1 and CDR2 are MNHEY and SVGAGI. Written as DNA, the CDR3 is TGTGCCAGCAGTTACTCCGCGGAGAAGCTGTTTTTT. Translated: CASSYSAEKLFF.

This clone was detected only once. At one end the junction does not follow the germline gene, possibly because of a read error. The genes are TRBV11-3 and TRBJ2-3; unclear D gene. This CDR3 is 13 amino acids long. The germline V gene has CDR1 SGHNT and CDR2 YENEEA. The CDR3, as DNA: TGTGCCAGCAGCAGGAACAGCAAAGATACGCAGTATTTT. This sequence encodes CASSRNSKDTQYF.

The chain couples TRBV2 to TRBJ2-1; D call uncertain. V lost 5 bases, J lost 8 bases, and 19 bases lay in between. Germline V CDR1 and CDR2: SNHLY, FYNNEI. The CDR3 spans 15 residues. The CDR3 DNA reads as TGTGCCAGCAGTCCGAGTACTCAAAACTCGGATGAGCAGTTCTTC. Residues: CASSPSTQNSDEQFF.

The J gene is TRBJ2-3, the V gene TRBV5-1; 8 bases are shared with TRBD1. J lost 0 bases, V lost 4 bases, and 4 bases had no gene match. The CDR3 runs to 15 residues. Germline values: CDR1 SGHRS, CDR2 YFSETQ. The CDR3 sequence is CASSLGQESTDTQYF. The CDR3 region has the DNA TGCGCCAGCAGCCTGGGACAGGAGAGCACAGATACGCAGTATTTT.